This T cell receptor beta chain was profiled in a study of T-cell reconstitution after alpha-beta-depleted transplantation in children. This clonotype has a handful of counts. The antigen is not known. The library targeted TCRbeta and was prepared with unique molecular identifiers. TCRdb itself ran the PCR reads through MiXCR, one entry per CDR3 protein. The data contain about 400,000 distinct CDR3 sequences, 15% to 20% of them singletons. The junction had 7 bases not matched to a gene; V was cut back by 2 bases and J by 3 bases. The CDR3 totals 16 residues. The germline CDR1 and CDR2 sequences are MGHDK and SYGVNS. Findings and caveats of the study: Recipient T cells and thymic progenitors that survived gave rise to the high TCRbeta diversity observed at day 60 in some patients. The main origin of T-cell counts and diversity one year after transplant was newly produced T cells.

The chain is built from TRBV25-1 and TRBJ2-3; 8 bases align to TRBD1. The sample was PBMCs, mostly from graft donor cells, taken 360 days after TCRalphabeta/CD19-depleted stem cell transplant. The clonotype was recovered from a boy under two years old who had a stem cell transplant for Wiskott-Aldrich syndrome, so the T cells may come from the graft donor. The CDR3 loop is CASSERAGGWTDTQYF. The CDR3 DNA reads as TGTGCCAGCAGTGAAAGGGCAGGGGGCTGGACAGATACGCAGTATTTT.